These T cell receptor beta chains were read from a single sample in a study of vaccination and CD4 T cells after COVID-19. For these TCRs, the target antigens are not known. Each CDR3 protein is one row after TCRdb ran MiXCR on the PCR reads. The sample contains roughly 17,000 distinct CDR3 sequences, about half of which appear only once. The material sequenced was CD4+ T cells from blood, cultured in vitro. These TCRs come from a human donor who had recovered from COVID-19. CDR3s include the opening cysteine and the closing phenylalanine or tryptophan. A D gene is named only where the DNA matches it firmly. A clone size is listed for some rows: how often the clone was seen (once, few, many), or a class if it is expanded.

d_call j_call cdr3_length clone_size v_call cdr3_nt cdr3_aa
- TRBJ2-7 11 - TRBV7-8 TGTGCCAGCAGCCAAGACTACGAGCAGTACTTC CASSQDYEQYF
- TRBJ2-7 14 few TRBV2 TGTGCCAGCAGCGCCAGGGGGGGACTCTACGAGCAGTACTTC CASSARGGLYEQYF
- TRBJ1-1 15 - TRBV7-9 TGTGCCAGCAGCTTAGCTTATCGGACGAACACTGAAGCTTTCTTT CASSLAYRTNTEAFF
- TRBJ1-5 17 - TRBV19 TGTGCCAGTAGATCCAGCGGCGGGGGCGTTGGCAATCAGCCCCAGCATTTT CASRSSGGGVGNQPQHF
- TRBJ1-1 12 - TRBV11-2 TGTGCCAGCAGCGGGAGGGTCGGGGAAGCTTTCTTT CASSGRVGEAFF
TRBD1 TRBJ1-1 15 - TRBV20-1 TGCAGTGCTCTAAGGTCCGGACAGGGGGTTTCTGAAGCTTTCTTT CSALRSGQGVSEAFF
- TRBJ2-5 13 few TRBV4-1 TGCGCCAGCAGCCAAGGCAGCCAAGAGACCCAGTACTTC CASSQGSQETQYF
TRBD1 TRBJ2-7 14 - TRBV6-1 TGTGCCAGCACCCCGACAGGGGGCGGGTACGAGCAGTACTTC CASTPTGGGYEQYF
- TRBJ2-7 15 - TRBV30 TGTGCCTGGAGTTTCACCAGGGGTATTGCCTACGAGCAGTACTTC CAWSFTRGIAYEQYF
TRBD2 TRBJ2-1 20 - TRBV7-8 TGTGCCAGCAGCCACGGGCTTAGGTTAGGCGGGAGGGCCGACTACAATGAGCAGTTCTTC CASSHGLRLGGRADYNEQFF
- TRBJ1-4 11 - TRBV20-1 TGCAGTGCTAGAGTCCCAGAAAAACTGTTTTTT CSARVPEKLFF
- TRBJ2-3 14 few TRBV7-3 TGTGCCAGCAGTTACGCGGGTCGCACAGATACGCAGTATTTT CASSYAGRTDTQYF
TRBD1 TRBJ1-5 19 - TRBV28 TGTGCCAGCACCCCAGGGTCTTATCGTAGGGGGCTTAGCAATCAGCCCCAGCATTTT CASTPGSYRRGLSNQPQHF
- TRBJ1-5 13 - TRBV18 TGTGCCAGCTCACCGGACAACTGGCAGCCCCAGCATTTT CASSPDNWQPQHF
- TRBJ1-2 13 - TRBV27 TGTGCCAGCAGTTTATGGGCAGGAGGTGGCTACACCTTC CASSLWAGGGYTF
TRBD1 TRBJ1-1 15 - TRBV20-1 TGCAGTGCTAGTCCCCCCCAGACAGGGGGCACTGAAGCTTTCTTT CSASPPQTGGTEAFF
- TRBJ2-6 18 few TRBV6-1 TGTGCCAGCACTACCCTCCTTCTGGGTCTCGGTGGGGCCAACGTCCTGACTTTC CASTTLLLGLGGANVLTF
TRBD1 TRBJ1-1 14 - TRBV29-1 TGCAGCGCCGCGGACCGAGGGGGCCAGAGTGAAGCTTTCTTT CSAADRGGQSEAFF
TRBD1 TRBJ1-1 14 few TRBV7-9 TGTGCCAGCAGCCCGTGGACAGGGTGGTCTGAAGCTTTCTTT CASSPWTGWSEAFF
- TRBJ2-5 16 - TRBV7-9 TGTGCCAGCAGCTTAGGCCGCATGGGCTCCGGGGAGACCCAGTACTTC CASSLGRMGSGETQYF
- TRBJ1-5 15 few TRBV7-8 TGTGCCAGCAGCTTAGAGGTTTATAGCAATCAGCCCCAGCATTTT CASSLEVYSNQPQHF
- TRBJ1-2 17 few TRBV19 TGTGCCAGTAGTATAGGCGGACAGCTATCCTCTAACTATGGCTACACCTTC CASSIGGQLSSNYGYTF
- TRBJ2-7 14 once TRBV30 TGTGCCTGGAGTGTTCAAATGGCCTCCTACGAGCAGTACTTC CAWSVQMASYEQYF
TRBD2 TRBJ2-5 14 - TRBV6-5 TGTGCCAGCAGTTCCCTGGGGGGGGGAGAGACCCAGTACTTC CASSSLGGGETQYF
TRBD1 TRBJ1-1 13 few TRBV11-2 TGTGCCAGCAGCCAACAGGGGGCCACTGAAGCTTTCTTT CASSQQGATEAFF
- TRBJ2-7 15 - TRBV28 TGTGCCAGCAGTCCCCCACGCCCAAGCTCCTACGAGCAGTACTTC CASSPPRPSSYEQYF
- TRBJ1-2 17 - TRBV16 TGTGCCAGCGGGCCTTTAGTGAGGGAAGGAAGTAACTATGGCTACACCTTC CASGPLVREGSNYGYTF
- TRBJ2-2 15 - TRBV11-2 TGTGCCAGCAGCCCCCGTAAGCGAAACACCGGGGAGCTGTTTTTT CASSPRKRNTGELFF
- TRBJ1-5 15 - TRBV28 TGTGCCAGCAGTTTCGGCCAGGTCAGCAATCAGCCCCAGCATTTT CASSFGQVSNQPQHF
- TRBJ1-2 13 few TRBV7-9 TGTGCCAGCAGCCAGACGGTGAACTATGGCTACACCTTC CASSQTVNYGYTF
TRBD1 TRBJ2-5 16 - TRBV18 TGTGCCAGCTCACCGCTTAGCCAGGGGGTAGGAGAGACCCAGTACTTC CASSPLSQGVGETQYF
TRBD2 TRBJ2-1 13 - TRBV20-1 TGCAGTGCTCGGGGGGATGGGTACAATGAGCAGTTCTTC CSARGDGYNEQFF
TRBD1 TRBJ2-2 16 few TRBV20-1 TGCAGTGCTAGACCGAACAGGGACAGGGGCACCGGGGAGCTGTTTTTT CSARPNRDRGTGELFF
TRBD1 TRBJ1-5 14 - TRBV20-1 TGCAGTGCCGGGACAGTCGCGGCGCGGCAGCCCCAGCATTTT CSAGTVAARQPQHF
- TRBJ1-1 13 - TRBV6-4 TGTGCCAGCCCGAGGGGTACATTCGCGGGAGCTTTCTTT CASPRGTFAGAFF
- TRBJ2-3 14 - TRBV7-9 TGTGCCAGCAGCTTCGTAGCGGTCACAGATACGCAGTATTTT CASSFVAVTDTQYF
- TRBJ1-5 14 - TRBV5-8 TGTGCCAGCAGTCGAGCCGGGGGCAATCAGCCCCAGCATTTT CASSRAGGNQPQHF
TRBD1 TRBJ2-3 17 - TRBV6-2/TRBV6-3 TGTGCCAGCAGTTCAGTGAACAGGGGAAAAGGTAGAGATACGCAGTATTTT CASSSVNRGKGRDTQYF
- TRBJ2-3 14 few TRBV6-1 TGTGCCAGCAGACAAACGCCACTAGTGGATACGCAGTATTTT CASRQTPLVDTQYF
TRBD1 TRBJ2-7 15 few TRBV20-1 TGCAGTGCGGCGACCGGGACAGGGTTCTCCTACGAGCAGTACTTC CSAATGTGFSYEQYF
- TRBJ1-4 14 few TRBV15 TGTGCCACCAGCAGAGATGGAAGAGGGGAAAAACTGTTTTTT CATSRDGRGEKLFF
- TRBJ1-1 16 few TRBV19 TGTGCCAGTAGTATAGACAGGGTAACTTTGAACACTGAAGCTTTCTTT CASSIDRVTLNTEAFF
TRBD2 TRBJ2-5 13 - TRBV7-2 TGTGCCAGCAGACAAGAAGCAACGGGGGGCCAGTACTTC CASRQEATGGQYF
- TRBJ1-5 14 - TRBV7-2 TGTGCCAGCGGGGCTTTAGGGGGGAGTCAGCCCCAGCATTTT CASGALGGSQPQHF
- TRBJ2-2 18 - TRBV11-3 TGTGCCAGCACCTTAGGGGGGGTGTCAGGGGTCGGCACCGGGGAGCTGTTTTTT CASTLGGVSGVGTGELFF
- TRBJ2-2 15 - TRBV11-3 TGTGCCAGCACCGATCACACCAGATACACCGGGGAGCTGTTTTTT CASTDHTRYTGELFF
TRBD2 TRBJ2-1 18 - TRBV5-1 TGCGCCAGCAGCCCCGGGACTAGCGGACGGAGTTCCTACAATGAGCAGTTCTTC CASSPGTSGRSSYNEQFF
- TRBJ2-7 15 - TRBV6-1 TGTGCCAGCAGTCAGGACTCAGTAGCACCCTACGAGCAGTACTTC CASSQDSVAPYEQYF
- TRBJ1-1 14 - TRBV12-3/TRBV12-4 TGTGCCAGCAGTTTAGTGTGGGGGAACACTGAAGCTTTCTTT CASSLVWGNTEAFF
- TRBJ1-2 18 - TRBV6-1 TGTGCCAGCAGTGAAGCTGGAAGGGGCCGGGAGACTAACTATGGCTACACCTTC CASSEAGRGRETNYGYTF
TRBD2 TRBJ2-5 17 few TRBV19 TGTGCCAGTAGGGGCAGGGGACTAGCGGCTGGGGGGGAGACCCAGTACTTC CASRGRGLAAGGETQYF
- TRBJ2-3 17 - TRBV7-8 TGTGCCAGCAGCTTAAAATGGTTAGTCCCGGTGGCGGATACGCAGTATTTT CASSLKWLVPVADTQYF
- TRBJ2-5 16 - TRBV14 TGTGCCAGCAGCCAAGATCGGGGCAGCCTAGTAGAGACCCAGTACTTC CASSQDRGSLVETQYF
- TRBJ2-3 15 - TRBV2 TGTGCCAGCAGTGAAGGCAGTATTTCGAGAGATACGCAGTATTTT CASSEGSISRDTQYF
- TRBJ1-4 14 - TRBV20-1 TGCAGTGCTAGAAACCTGGGACTGGGTGAAAAACTGTTTTTT CSARNLGLGEKLFF